The 10 T cell receptor beta chains in this list originate from one sample, sequenced in a study of cytomegalovirus exposure and HLA in healthy donors. The PCR had 60 Vbeta and 13 Jbeta primers. Method: immunoSEQ multiplex PCR; TCRdb's copy keeps in-frame clones and lacks some. Altogether about 87,000 clones are present, under 80% being singletons, with the ten largest covering around 24%. The source material was PBMCs. These receptors all stem from a man aged 30-40 years in good health and CMV-seropositive.

CDR3 DNA sequence: TGCGCCAGCAGCCGAGAACCTTCGCCCAACAACAATGAGCAGTTCTTC. It yields the protein CASSREPSPNNNEQFF. The V call is TRBV4-3, the J call TRBJ2-1; D remains ambiguous. This CDR3 is 16 amino acids long. In germline, CDR1 is LGHNA, CDR2 YSLEER. V lost 4 bases, J lost 5 bases, and 18 bases lay in between.

V gene TRBV7-7 combines with J gene TRBJ2-1; D possibly corresponds to TRBD1 (5 bases). V was pared by 1 base and J by 2 bases, with 15 bases between. In germline, CDR1 is SSHAT, CDR2 FNYEAQ (reference sequence). There are 17 residues in the CDR3. In DNA, the CDR3 is TGTGCCAGCAGCTTAGGTTCCGGCAGGGCCGCCTACAATGAGCAGTTCTTC. Translation gives CASSLGSGRAAYNEQFF.

The chain uses TRBV6-5 and TRBJ1-6; tentatively, D is TRBD1 (5 bases). CDR3 length equals 13 residues. The germline gives CDR1 MNHEY, CDR2 SVGAGI. V shed 6 bases and J shed 10 bases, with 13 bases lying between them. In DNA, the CDR3 is TGTGCCAGCAGGCCATTCGGGGGGTCACCCCTCCACTTT. Translation: CASRPFGGSPLHF.

In DNA, the CDR3 is TGCGCCAGCAGCTTGGCCGGTCAGGGTGACACTGAAGCTTTCTTT. Its translation is CASSLAGQGDTEAFF. This chain connects TRBV5-1 to TRBJ1-1; D may be TRBD1 (5 bases). Per germline, CDR1 SGHRS and CDR2 YFSETQ. The CDR3 length is 15 residues. V was trimmed by 0 bases and J by 3 bases, leaving 12 bases between them.

This rearrangement joins TRBV7-2 to TRBJ2-3; TRBD2 matches at 7 bases. V was clipped by 5 bases and J by 2 bases; unmatched bases: 1. Germline V gene lookup returns CDR1 SGHTA and CDR2 FQGNSA. CDR3 length: 13 residues. The chain's CDR3 is CASSREATDTQYF. DNA for the CDR3: TGTGCCAGCAGCCGGGAGGCCACAGATACGCAGTATTTT.

The chain carries TRBV10-2 and TRBJ2-1; 9 bases align to TRBD2. The junction had 5 bases not matched to a gene; V was cut back by 0 bases and J by 5 bases. The CDR3 contains 16 residues. Per the germline V gene, CDR1 is WSHSY and CDR2 is SAAADI. In DNA form, the CDR3 reads TGCGCCAGCAGTGAGTCCTGGGCGGGAGGGCACAATGAGCAGTTCTTC. The encoded protein is CASSESWAGGHNEQFF.

The V and J genes are TRBV7-9 and TRBJ2-1, with TRBD2 matching over 8 bases. Germline V gene lookup returns CDR1 SEHNR and CDR2 FQNEAQ (reference sequence). J was trimmed by 3 bases and V by 5 bases; bases with no gene match: 6. The CDR3 consists of 15 residues. The CDR3 reads CASSTIAGNYNEQFF. The CDR3 DNA reads as TGTGCCAGCAGCACGATAGCGGGGAACTACAATGAGCAGTTCTTC.

The chain carries TRBV9 and TRBJ1-5; tentatively, D is TRBD1 (6 bases). CDR1 SGDLS and CDR2 YYNGEE come from the germline V gene. The V and J ends lost 4 bases and 4 bases respectively, with 12 bases between them. The CDR3 spans 14 residues. This CDR3 is CASSPYRENQPQHF. DNA of the CDR3: TGTGCCAGCAGCCCTTACAGGGAGAATCAGCCCCAGCATTTT.

V usage is TRBV6-5 and J usage is TRBJ1-2; TRBD1 is a possible D gene (5 bases). The CDR3 is made up of 14 amino acids. V gave up 5 bases and J gave up 2 bases, with 12 bases separating them. Germline V gives CDR1 MNHEY, CDR2 SVGAGI. CDR3 region: CASSLQDPNYGYTF. The CDR3 nucleotides read TGTGCCAGCAGTCTACAGGATCCCAACTATGGCTACACCTTC.

In DNA form, the CDR3 reads TGTGCCAGCAGTTACGAGGCCAGGGCTAACTATGGCTACACCTTC. Translating it yields CASSYEARANYGYTF. This chain links TRBV6-6 with TRBJ1-2, with TRBD1 as a possible D gene (5 bases). The germline gives CDR1 MNHNY, CDR2 SVGAGI (reference sequence). The ends were cut back, 2 bases at V and 0 bases at J, with 10 bases in the middle. The CDR3 has 15 amino acids.